These T cell receptor beta chains were read from a single sample in a study of shared clonotypes between healthy human individuals. Here immunoSEQ multiplex PCR was the method, and the copy in TCRdb shows in-frame clones only, minus some. The sample includes about 2.4 million clones, 93% seen only once; the top ten take 0.36%. Input material: naive CD4+ T cells from PBMCs. Source of these receptors: a man between 18 and 29 years old in good health. Some clones in this sample may be carry-over from other donors' samples. Both conserved end residues are trimmed from each CDR3. Not every row has a clone size; where given, it reads once, few, many or a size class.

v_gene: TRBV7-9; abundance: .; CDR3aa: ASSLSASGSRNEQF
v_gene: TRBV27; abundance: .; CDR3aa: ASRDRGLETQY
v_gene: TRBV7-2; abundance: .; CDR3aa: ASSRQRGDGYT
v_gene: TRBV5-5; abundance: .; CDR3aa: ASSFQYNQPQH
v_gene: TRBV12-1; abundance: .; CDR3aa: ASIPKSGRALICDNNEQF
v_gene: TRBV6-5; abundance: .; CDR3aa: ASRGTGVDYGYT
v_gene: TRBV5-1; abundance: .; CDR3aa: ASSWGLADPYEQY
v_gene: TRBV11-1; abundance: .; CDR3aa: ASSFQGGLHNEQF
v_gene: TRBV2; abundance: .; CDR3aa: ASSDQGQLVEQY
v_gene: TRBV6-5; abundance: .; CDR3aa: ASSYAASYEQY
v_gene: TRBV2; abundance: once; CDR3aa: ASSDRGADTSNYGYT
v_gene: TRBV9; abundance: .; CDR3aa: ASSVGSGGISYNEQF
v_gene: TRBV29-1; abundance: .; CDR3aa: SSGTYTDTQY
v_gene: TRBV9; abundance: once; CDR3aa: ASTRGDNSGNTIY
v_gene: TRBV28; abundance: .; CDR3aa: ASSLEETQY
v_gene: TRBV28; abundance: .; CDR3aa: ASSPPPNTGELF
v_gene: TRBV30; abundance: .; CDR3aa: AWSQTRGGRSWETQY
v_gene: TRBV19; abundance: .; CDR3aa: ASSNWGRNTEAF
v_gene: TRBV5-1; abundance: .; CDR3aa: ASSGGTGGANVLT
v_gene: TRBV9; abundance: once; CDR3aa: ASSVALAGRFSGANVLT
v_gene: TRBV5-1; abundance: once; CDR3aa: ASSWGRPDTQY
v_gene: TRBV28; abundance: .; CDR3aa: ASSSRVFGNTIY
v_gene: TRBV5-1; abundance: .; CDR3aa: ASSLVGRLNTEAF
v_gene: TRBV19; abundance: .; CDR3aa: ASRGPRIYGYT
v_gene: TRBV6-1; abundance: .; CDR3aa: ASTGGSSYEQY
v_gene: TRBV29-1; abundance: once; CDR3aa: SVAGIRATETQY
v_gene: TRBV28; abundance: .; CDR3aa: ASSSSKVAGGNEQF
v_gene: TRBV15; abundance: .; CDR3aa: ATSRGDSTGDTQY
v_gene: TRBV11-3; abundance: .; CDR3aa: ASSLEGGGRGETQY
v_gene: TRBV7-2; abundance: .; CDR3aa: ASSFGPSGTQY
v_gene: TRBV28; abundance: .; CDR3aa: ASSFRRGGRNQPQH
v_gene: TRBV18; abundance: .; CDR3aa: ASSPGLGETQY
v_gene: TRBV19; abundance: .; CDR3aa: ASSTSPGTANTEAF
v_gene: TRBV5-1; abundance: .; CDR3aa: ASSTLAAGANVLT
v_gene: TRBV4-1; abundance: .; CDR3aa: ASSQAGLRLSYEQY
v_gene: TRBV5-1; abundance: .; CDR3aa: ASTLWKGGSYNEQF
v_gene: TRBV4-1; abundance: once; CDR3aa: ASSQARGGVKEKLF
v_gene: TRBV21-1; abundance: once; CDR3aa: ASSKDGQHPSYNEQF
v_gene: TRBV13; abundance: .; CDR3aa: ASSLFLSTLAGYKF
v_gene: TRBV9; abundance: .; CDR3aa: ASSETSPSTDTQY
v_gene: TRBV29-1; abundance: .; CDR3aa: SAGPTGDTQY
v_gene: TRBV28; abundance: .; CDR3aa: ASSLGLAASSYNEQF
v_gene: TRBV2; abundance: .; CDR3aa: ASSRLAERNEQF
v_gene: TRBV2; abundance: .; CDR3aa: ASSDSGRETQY
v_gene: TRBV7-2; abundance: .; CDR3aa: ASSPQLLPGGEQY
v_gene: TRBV5-3; abundance: once; CDR3aa: ARRAQDTEAF
v_gene: TRBV5-6; abundance: .; CDR3aa: ASSLPGLGRGEQF
v_gene: TRBV15; abundance: .; CDR3aa: ATSRDPIARETQY
v_gene: TRBV18; abundance: few; CDR3aa: ASSPPEGTGNQPQH
v_gene: TRBV6-1; abundance: .; CDR3aa: ATLDSQVTGELF
v_gene: TRBV28; abundance: few; CDR3aa: ASSRTGGTLNTEAF
v_gene: TRBV27; abundance: .; CDR3aa: ASSLLGARDYTDTQY